These 32 T cell receptor beta chains share one sample of origin, sequenced in a study of T-cell memory formation after mild COVID-19 (dated by TCRdb to the early 2020s). The receptor library was made with 5' RACE. The data were produced on an Illumina NovaSeq 6000. TCRdb reprocessed the public reads (quality trimming at Q25 with fastp, clone calling with MiXCR) and kept in-frame beta chains. CDR3 protein duplicates are merged, each entry listing the most common genes and DNA. The sample table shows about 190,000 distinct CDR3 sequences, and approximately 20% are seen once. The ten largest clonotypes hold about 2.4% of the sample. The specimen sequenced was PBMCs or a T cell subset sorted from them (not recorded which). The receptors stem from an adult woman who had mild COVID-19 (a few samples of this study predate the infection). The sample titles of this study are shuffled in the database, so cell type and time point are left out; the donor was told from shared clones.

The rearrangement uses TRBV24-1 and TRBJ2-1; 8 nucleotides align to TRBD1. CDR1 is KGHDR and CDR2 is SFDVKD in the germline V gene. The ends lost 3 bases at V and 0 bases at J; junction bases unmatched: 6. The CDR3 has 17 residues. The CDR3 coding sequence is TGTGCCACCAGTGATACGACAGGGGCCCGCTCCTACAATGAGCAGTTCTTC. This codes for CATSDTTGARSYNEQFF.

The chain recombines TRBV18 with TRBJ2-1; TRBD1 matches at 7 bases. Per germline, CDR1 KGHSH and CDR2 LQKENI. The trim removed 4 bases at V and 7 bases at J, leaving 7 bases unmatched. The CDR3 sequence is 14 residues long. In DNA, the CDR3 is TGTGCCAGCTCACGCGACAGGGAAGCGAATGAGCAGTTCTTC. This encodes CASSRDREANEQFF.

This clonotype turned up a few times. This chain uses TRBV20-1 with TRBJ2-7; a possible D gene is TRBD2 (5 bases). V shed 1 base and J shed 6 bases, with 10 bases lying between them. The germline gives CDR1 DFQATT, CDR2 SNEGSKA (reference sequence). This CDR3 region has 12 residues. CDR3 sequence: CSARGTSLEQYF. The CDR3 nucleotides read TGCAGTGCTAGAGGGACTTCCCTCGAGCAGTACTTC.

This clonotype was detected only a few times. The chain links TRBV9 to TRBJ1-2; 8 bases line up with TRBD1. The CDR3 consists of 14 residues. V trimming: 3 bases; J trimming: 2 bases; junction bases outside the gene matches: 3. From germline, CDR1 is SGDLS and CDR2 YYNGEE. The CDR3: CASSATGANYGYTF. The CDR3 DNA reads as TGTGCCAGCAGCGCGACAGGGGCCAACTATGGCTACACCTTC. The full variable domain, with the rest looked up from reference TRBV9 and TRBJ1-2, is DSGVTQTPKHLITATGQRVTLRCSPRSGDLSVYWYQQSLDQGLQFLIQYYNGEERAKGNILERFSAQQFPDLHSELNLSSLELGDSALYFCASSATGANYGYTFGSGTRLTVV.

The rearrangement links TRBV7-2 to TRBJ2-5, with 9 bases identical to TRBD2. Trimming removed 4 bases from V and 2 bases from J; junction bases left unmatched: 5. Germline-derived CDR1 and CDR2 are SGHTA and FQGNSA. This CDR3 region has 15 residues. DNA of the CDR3: TGTGCCAGCAGCTCCTGGACTAGCGAACAAGAGACCCAGTACTTC. As protein: CASSSWTSEQETQYF.

The chain couples TRBV7-8 to TRBJ1-1, with D uncertain. The CDR3 is 16 residues long. The V and J ends lost 1 base and 1 base respectively, with 13 bases between them. Germline-derived CDR1 and CDR2 are SGHVS and FQNEAQ. The CDR3 DNA reads as TGTGCCAGCAGCTTAGTATTGCGGAAATCGAACACTGAAGCTTTCTTT. Residues: CASSLVLRKSNTEAFF. The complete variable domain, with remaining parts taken from reference TRBV7-8 and TRBJ1-1, reads GAGVSQSPRYKVAKRGQDVALRCDPISGHVSLFWYQQALGQGPEFLTYFQNEAQLDKSGLPSDRFFAERPEGSVSTLKIQRTQQEDSAVYLCASSLVLRKSNTEAFFGQGTRLTVV.

The genes are TRBV7-9 and TRBJ1-2, with D possibly being TRBD1 (6 bases). CDR1 and CDR2 from the germline V gene are SEHNR and FQNEAQ (reference sequence). The V end was cut by 5 bases, the J end by 8 bases, with 21 bases between. CDR3 length equals 15 residues. CDR3 in amino acids: CASSAGGGGTRGYTF. The DNA for the CDR3 is TGTGCCAGCAGCGCCGGCGGGGGCGGTACTCGGGGCTACACCTTC.

Only a few counts were recorded for this clonotype. The V gene is TRBV9, the J gene TRBJ1-2; D gene unclear. V lost 4 bases, J lost 4 bases, and 14 bases lay in between. The V gene's germline CDR1 is SGDLS and CDR2 YYNGEE. This CDR3 is 14 amino acids long. As DNA, the CDR3 is TGTGCCAGCAGCCCACAAGTGGATAGCTATGGCTACACCTTC. This translates into CASSPQVDSYGYTF.

This clonotype was found a few times. This chain links TRBV3-1 with TRBJ2-1, with TRBD1 matching 9 bases. The junction had 9 bases not matched to a gene; V was cut back by 4 bases and J by 8 bases. CDR1 and CDR2 from the germline V gene are LGHDT and YNNKEL (reference sequence). The CDR3 is 15 residues long. For the CDR3, the DNA is TGTGCCAGCAGCCCATCGGACAGGGGACGGCATGAGCAGTTCTTC. This encodes CASSPSDRGRHEQFF.

The chain combines TRBV19 with TRBJ1-1; 8 positions match TRBD1. J was trimmed by 9 bases and V by 10 bases; bases with no gene match: 10. The V gene's germline CDR1 is LNHDA and CDR2 SQIVND (reference sequence). The CDR3 is 12 amino acids. The CDR3 protein is CATSPQGVKAFF. The CDR3 DNA reads TGTGCCACTTCGCCACAGGGGGTGAAAGCTTTCTTT.

The V gene is TRBV5-1, the J gene TRBJ2-7; no clear D gene. Looked up from germline, CDR1 is SGHRS and CDR2 is YFSETQ. The V gene lost 7 bases and the J gene lost 5 bases, with 10 bases spanning the gap. The CDR3 consists of 11 residues. CDR3 nucleotides: TGCGCCAGCCGCGAGGTGAACGAGCAGTACTTC. It yields the protein CASREVNEQYF.

In this sample, this clonotype turned up a few times. V is TRBV7-8 and J is TRBJ1-3; 9 bases match TRBD1. The CDR3 extends over 16 amino acids. V gave up 5 bases and J gave up 2 bases; unmatched junction bases: 7. Germline lookup yields CDR1 SGHVS and CDR2 FQNEAQ. In DNA, the CDR3 is TGTGCCAGCAGCCCCTCCCGGGACAGGGCTGGAAACACCATATATTTT. Amino acid sequence: CASSPSRDRAGNTIYF.

To note about this clonotype: An end of the junction differs from the germline gene, which may be a read error. V is TRBV19 and J is TRBJ1-1; no clear D gene. This CDR3 has 12 amino acids. CDR1 and CDR2 (germline): LNHDA, SQIVND (reference sequence). The CDR3 loop reads CASSKTGYPSRF. Written as DNA, the CDR3 is TGTGCCAGTAGTAAGACCGGGTACCCTAGTCGCTTT. Based on the CDR3 plus reference TRBV19 and TRBJ1-1, the full variable domain is DGGITQSPKYLFRKEGQNVTLSCEQNLNHDAMYWYRQDPGQGLRLIYYSQIVNDFQKGDIAEGYSVSREKKESFPLTVTSAQKNPTAFYLCASSKTGYPSRFGQGTRLTVV.

This clonotype was counted ten times or more. The gene calls are TRBV6-6 and TRBJ2-5; tentative D call: TRBD1 (7 bases). The CDR3 is 14 amino acids. Looked up from germline, CDR1 is MNHNY and CDR2 is SVGAGI (reference sequence). Trimming removed 6 bases from V and 2 bases from J, with 13 bases in between. CDR3 sequence reads: CASSGGQHQETQYF. The CDR3 nucleotides read TGTGCCAGCAGCGGGGGACAGCATCAAGAGACCCAGTACTTC.

Only a few counts were recorded for this clonotype. The V and J genes are TRBV2 and TRBJ1-3; 9 nucleotides line up with TRBD1. The trim removed 2 bases at V and 3 bases at J, leaving 8 bases unmatched. Germline V lookup: CDR1 SNHLY, CDR2 FYNNEI. The CDR3 extends over 17 amino acids. The CDR3 DNA reads as TGTGCCAGCAGTGAACAAGGACAGGGGATTGTTGGAAACACCATATATTTT. It yields the protein CASSEQGQGIVGNTIYF.

V gene TRBV3-1 combines with J gene TRBJ2-1, with a weak D call TRBD2 (7 bases). V was cut by 3 bases and J by 0 bases, with 21 bases left in between. The V gene's germline CDR1 is LGHDT and CDR2 YNNKEL (reference sequence). There are 19 residues in the CDR3. The CDR3 sequence: CASSQAGGSGQGSYNEQFF. CDR3 coding DNA: TGTGCCAGCAGCCAGGCCGGGGGGTCGGGACAAGGCTCCTACAATGAGCAGTTCTTC.

This clonotype was found many times. V usage is TRBV30 and J usage is TRBJ2-3; a weak D match, TRBD2 (6 bases). From germline, CDR1 is GTSNPN and CDR2 SVGIG (reference sequence). This CDR3 is built from 14 residues. The V gene lost 6 bases and the J gene lost 1 base, with 14 bases spanning the gap. CDR3 nucleotides: TGTGCCTGTAGATGGGGACTGCGCACAGATACGCAGTATTTT. Protein sequence: CACRWGLRTDTQYF.

This clonotype was observed a handful of times. The rearrangement uses TRBV7-2 and TRBJ2-1, with D possibly being TRBD2 (5 bases). The CDR3 is 11 residues long. V gave up 4 bases and J gave up 10 bases, with 8 bases separating them. Germline CDR1 SGHTA, CDR2 FQGNSA. The CDR3 reads CASSSRLEQFF. In nucleotides, the CDR3 is TGTGCCAGCAGCTCCCGACTAGAGCAGTTCTTC.

This clonotype has only a few counts. The CDR3 here is CASSLGVDGLGGYTF. The CDR3 DNA sequence: TGTGCCAGCAGTTTAGGGGTGGACGGCCTAGGTGGCTACACCTTC. The chain carries TRBV27 and TRBJ1-2; D is ambiguous. CDR1 MNHEY and CDR2 SMNVEV come from the germline V gene (reference sequence). The CDR3 contains 15 residues. Trimming stripped 2 bases from V and 7 bases from J, with 17 bases between.

This chain uses TRBV12-3 or TRBV12-4 with TRBJ2-7; 9 positions match TRBD1. After removal of 4 bases from V and 7 bases from J, the junction contained 5 bases not matched to a gene. The CDR3 runs to 13 residues. CDR3 in amino acids: CASSSDRGSEQYF. CDR3 nucleotide sequence: TGTGCCAGCAGTTCCGACAGGGGGTCTGAGCAGTACTTC.

The chain is built from TRBV6-6 and TRBJ1-3; TRBD1 is a possible D gene (5 bases). This CDR3 is built from 17 residues. Trimming stripped 0 bases from V and 0 bases from J, with 12 bases between. The germline V gene encodes CDR1 MNHNY and CDR2 SVGAGI (reference sequence). The CDR3 sequence: CASSYSKRGLSGNTIYF. The DNA for the CDR3 is TGTGCCAGCAGTTACTCGAAGAGGGGCCTCTCTGGAAACACCATATATTTT.

This chain uses TRBV3-1 with TRBJ1-1, with D tentatively TRBD1 (5 bases). V was trimmed by 4 bases and J by 5 bases, leaving 11 bases between them. Germline CDR1 and CDR2: LGHDT and YNNKEL (reference sequence). The CDR3 has 13 amino acids. The CDR3, as DNA: TGTGCCAGCAGCCCTGTGGGGGAAACTGAAGCTTTCTTT. It specifies CASSPVGETEAFF.

This clonotype was seen many times. This sequence joins TRBV28 and TRBJ2-2; D remains ambiguous. The CDR3 sequence is 16 residues long. Per the germline V gene, CDR1 is MDHEN and CDR2 is SYDVKM. V dropped 9 bases and J dropped 2 bases, with 19 bases sitting between them. CDR3 coding DNA: TGTGCCAGTTTTTACTCCGGGCTACTCAACACCGGGGAGCTGTTTTTT. It specifies CASFYSGLLNTGELFF.

The rearrangement joins TRBV12-3 or TRBV12-4 to TRBJ2-3; 12 bases line up with TRBD2. The V segment lost 5 bases and the J segment 3 bases; nucleotides outside the gene matches: 9. This CDR3 has 17 residues. CDR3: CASSRILAGGPTDTQYF. DNA of the CDR3: TGTGCCAGCAGTCGCATCCTAGCGGGGGGGCCAACAGATACGCAGTATTTT.

This clonotype has only a few counts. The chain joins TRBV29-1 to TRBJ1-1, with D perhaps TRBD1 (6 bases). The V gene's germline CDR1 is SQVTM and CDR2 ANQGSEA. The CDR3 runs 12 residues. Trimming removed 6 bases from V and 2 bases from J, with 10 bases in between. The CDR3 nucleotides read TGCAGCGTGATACAGGGAAACACTGAAGCTTTCTTT. This encodes CSVIQGNTEAFF.

The chain employs TRBV7-8 and TRBJ1-5; D is possibly TRBD1 (5 bases). This CDR3 has 16 residues. V lost 1 base and J 5 bases, leaving 15 bases between the germline ends. Germline V gene sequence: CDR1 SGHVS, CDR2 FQNEAQ. The CDR3, as DNA: TGTGCCAGCAGCTTAGTGGGCAGGGCGTCTCATCAGCCCCAGCATTTT. The encoded protein is CASSLVGRASHQPQHF.

This rearrangement joins TRBV6-2 or TRBV6-3 to TRBJ1-1; D remains ambiguous. The V end was cut by 0 bases, the J end by 1 base, with 9 bases between. Germline values: CDR1 MNHEY, CDR2 SVGEGT. This CDR3 has 15 amino acids. DNA for the CDR3: TGTGCCAGCAGTTACTCCTTGGTAGGGAACACTGAAGCTTTCTTT. Translating it yields CASSYSLVGNTEAFF.

This clonotype was seen a handful of times. This sequence joins TRBV7-2 and TRBJ1-5; D is unresolved. V lost 5 bases, J lost 7 bases, and 9 bases lay in between. Germline CDR1 reads SGHTA; CDR2 reads FQGNSA. The CDR3 extends over 12 amino acids. CDR3 sequence reads: CASSGTTQPQHF. The CDR3 region has the DNA TGTGCCAGCAGCGGCACTACCCAGCCCCAGCATTTT.

This clonotype was seen at least ten times. This chain links TRBV3-1 with TRBJ1-6, with D perhaps TRBD1 (5 bases). Germline V gene lookup returns CDR1 LGHDT and CDR2 YNNKEL (reference sequence). V was cut by 0 bases and J by 7 bases, with 16 bases left in between. The CDR3 contains 17 residues. The CDR3 DNA reads TGTGCCAGCAGCCAAGAAAATGGGGCACTACGGAATTCACCCCTCCACTTT. It codes for CASSQENGALRNSPLHF.

The chain recombines TRBV5-1 with TRBJ2-1; 14 bases map to TRBD2. This CDR3 comprises 20 residues. J gave up 2 bases and V 0 bases, and 10 bases lay outside the gene matches. Germline CDR1 reads SGHRS; CDR2 reads YFSETQ. The DNA for the CDR3 is TGCGCCAGCAGCTTGGCCTCCCCGGGACTAGCGGGGGCCCCCTACAATGAGCAGTTCTTC. The encoded protein is CASSLASPGLAGAPYNEQFF.

This clonotype was detected many times. CDR3 sequence: CASILAANSNEQYF. For the CDR3, the DNA is TGTGCCAGCATACTAGCGGCGAACTCGAACGAGCAGTACTTC. J is TRBJ2-7 and V is TRBV2; 8 nucleotides line up with TRBD2. The CDR3 totals 14 residues. Trimming took 7 bases from V and 5 from J; bases not matched to a gene: 10. Germline V gene lookup returns CDR1 SNHLY and CDR2 FYNNEI.

This clonotype has a handful of counts. The chain is built from TRBV7-2 and TRBJ2-3; perhaps TRBD2 as D (5 bases). Per the germline V gene, CDR1 is SGHTA and CDR2 is FQGNSA. The CDR3 totals 15 residues. V lost 5 bases to trimming and J lost 0 bases, with 12 bases between them. The CDR3 bases are TGTGCCAGCAGCCGGGTGGGAGTGAGCACAGATACGCAGTATTTT. Residues: CASSRVGVSTDTQYF. Complete variable domain (other parts from reference TRBV7-2 and TRBJ2-3): GAGVSQSPSNKVTEKGKDVELRCDPISGHTALYWYRQSLGQGLEFLIYFQGNSAPDKSGLPSDRFSAERTGGSVSTLTIQRTQQEDSAVYLCASSRVGVSTDTQYFGPGTRLTVL.